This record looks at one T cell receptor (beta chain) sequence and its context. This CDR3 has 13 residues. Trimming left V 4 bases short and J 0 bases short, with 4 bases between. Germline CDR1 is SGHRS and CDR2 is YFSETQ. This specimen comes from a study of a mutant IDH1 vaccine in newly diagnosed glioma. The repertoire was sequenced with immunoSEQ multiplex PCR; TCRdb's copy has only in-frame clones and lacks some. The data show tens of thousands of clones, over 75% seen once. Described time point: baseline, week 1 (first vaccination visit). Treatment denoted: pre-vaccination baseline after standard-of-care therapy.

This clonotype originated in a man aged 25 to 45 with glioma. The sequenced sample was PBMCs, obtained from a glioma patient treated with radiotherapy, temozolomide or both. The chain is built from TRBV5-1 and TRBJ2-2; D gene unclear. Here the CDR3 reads CASSAPNTGELFF. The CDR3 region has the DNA TGCGCCAGCAGCGCACCGAACACCGGGGAGCTGTTTTTT.